This T cell receptor beta chain emerged from a study of early T cells in non-severe SARS-CoV-2 infection. TCRdb re-derived calls from the 5' RACE reads in MiXCR, one entry per CDR3 protein. The repertoire holds nearly 90,000 distinct CDR3 sequences, with 13% to 15% as singletons. This clonotype showed up just a few times. This clonotype was sampled from an adult who was a healthcare worker with PCR-confirmed SARS-CoV-2 infection or an uninfected control (not recorded which). Sample: whole blood.

In DNA, the CDR3 is TGCAGCGCACCTAGCGGGGAGGGCCCAGATACGCAGTATTTT. It translates to CSAPSGEGPDTQYF. The chain combines TRBV29-1 with TRBJ2-3; TRBD2 aligns across 9 bases. J was trimmed by 4 bases and V by 7 bases; bases with no gene match: 9. CDR1 is SQVTM, CDR2 ANQGSEA, per germline. The CDR3 runs 14 residues.